Below, 31 T cell receptor beta chains from the same sample are listed, as sequenced in a study of T cell repertoires in cytomegalovirus infection. TCRdb passed the reads through MiXCR, listing each CDR3 protein once. The profile shows approximately 730,000 distinct CDR3 sequences, around a third of them singletons. Their recognized antigens are unknown. The sample was cultured PBMCs, taken from culture after CMV antigen stimulation. The receptors originated from a human donor in good health (CMV status not recorded). Some clones in this sample may be carry-over from other donors' samples.

This clonotype was seen only a few times. V is TRBV6-1 and J is TRBJ1-6; TRBD1 matches at 7 bases. V lost 5 bases to trimming and J lost 9 bases; unmatched junction nucleotides: 7. The CDR3 extends over 14 amino acids. Germline V gene lookup returns CDR1 MNHNS and CDR2 SASEGT. The CDR3: CASSYEGAGSPLHF. DNA of the CDR3: TGTGCCAGCAGTTATGAGGGGGCCGGTTCACCCCTCCACTTT.

Written as DNA, the CDR3 is TGTGCCAGCCAGACTAGCGCCTACAATGAGCAGTTCTTC. Translated: CASQTSAYNEQFF. The J gene is TRBJ2-1, the V gene TRBV6-2 or TRBV6-3, with 8 positions matching TRBD2. V was pared by 8 bases and J by 2 bases, with 2 bases of the junction left unmatched. Germline V gives CDR1 MNHEY, CDR2 SVGEGT. The CDR3 loop spans 13 amino acids.

The gene calls are TRBV20-1 and TRBJ2-1, with D unclear. The length of the CDR3 is 12 residues. Germline V CDR1 and CDR2: DFQATT, SNEGSKA (reference sequence). Trimming cost V 3 bases and J 4 bases, with 7 bases left between them. CDR3 residues: CSASPVYNEQFF. CDR3 nucleotide sequence: TGCAGTGCTAGTCCGGTGTACAATGAGCAGTTCTTC.

This clonotype was seen a handful of times. This chain links TRBV7-9 with TRBJ1-4, with unresolved D. With 5 bases removed from V and 8 bases from J, the gap between germline ends came to 15 bases. This CDR3 region has 14 residues. CDR1 is SEHNR, CDR2 FQNEAQ, per germline (reference sequence). As DNA, the CDR3 is TGTGCCAGCAGCGGTTGGCAGGAGGGCGAAAAACTGTTTTTT. Translating gives CASSGWQEGEKLFF.

The chain recombines TRBV6-6 with TRBJ2-1, with TRBD2 matching 14 bases. Germline V gene data show CDR1 as MNHNY and CDR2 as SVGAGI (reference sequence). V dropped 8 bases and J dropped 8; count of bases not matched to a gene: 8. The CDR3 totals 15 residues. CDR3: CASAIPGLAGDEQFF. The CDR3 coding sequence is TGTGCCAGCGCAATTCCGGGACTAGCGGGGGATGAGCAGTTCTTC.

The genes are TRBV12-3 or TRBV12-4 and TRBJ2-7; D may match TRBD1 or TRBD2 (5 bases each). The CDR3 spans 13 residues. V gave up 0 bases and J gave up 9 bases, with 12 bases separating them. CDR3 amino acids: CASSLAERGGQYF. CDR3 DNA: TGTGCCAGCAGTTTAGCGGAGCGTGGGGGGCAGTACTTC.

This chain uses TRBV2 with TRBJ2-3, with 10 bases identical to TRBD2. Germline loops: CDR1 SNHLY, CDR2 FYNNEI. V shed 11 bases, J shed 3 bases, and the junction held 5 bases outside the gene matches. The CDR3 totals 13 residues. For the CDR3, the DNA is TGTGCCGGGGGACTAGCGATAACAGATACGCAGTATTTT. This gives the protein CAGGLAITDTQYF.

This sequence joins TRBV20-1 and TRBJ1-6; 12 nucleotides align to TRBD1. V dropped 6 bases and J dropped 13; count of bases not matched to a gene: 10. This CDR3 is 14 amino acids long. The germline CDR1 and CDR2 sequences are DFQATT and SNEGSKA (reference sequence). In nucleotides, the CDR3 is TGCAGTGCCTCTCTCGGGACAGGGGGCTATCCCCTCCACTTT. Amino acid sequence: CSASLGTGGYPLHF.

V usage is TRBV29-1 and J usage is TRBJ1-2; D is unclear. With 5 bases removed from V and 8 bases from J, the gap between germline ends came to 12 bases. The germline CDR1 and CDR2 sequences are SQVTM and ANQGSEA. This CDR3 is 11 amino acids long. The CDR3 nucleotides are TGCAGCGTTTCCCCTCCGGGGGGCTACACCTTC. Protein: CSVSPPGGYTF.

The chain joins TRBV12-3 or TRBV12-4 to TRBJ2-7, with 11 bases fitting TRBD1. CDR3 length: 14 residues. V trimming: 7 bases; J trimming: 3 bases; junction bases outside the gene matches: 5. The CDR3 here is CASNEGTGGYEQYF. The CDR3 DNA follows: TGTGCCAGCAACGAAGGGACAGGGGGCTACGAGCAGTACTTC.

This clonotype came up a few times. The chain has TRBV11-2 and TRBJ2-3; no definite D call. This CDR3 spans 15 amino acids. V gave up 0 bases and J gave up 2 bases, with 9 bases separating them. Germline lookup yields CDR1 SGHAT and CDR2 FQNNGV. CDR3 nucleotides: TGTGCCAGCAGCTTAGATGTGGCGCCCACAGATACGCAGTATTTT. This sequence encodes CASSLDVAPTDTQYF.

V usage is TRBV7-4 and J usage is TRBJ2-7; no clear D gene. Germline values: CDR1 SGHVT, CDR2 SQSDAQ. Trimming took off 3 bases at V and 0 bases at J, with 12 bases between the two ends. The CDR3 loop spans 15 amino acids. CDR3 protein: CASSFLSYSSYEQYF. The CDR3 bases are TGTGCCAGCAGCTTCCTAAGCTATAGCTCCTACGAGCAGTACTTC.

The chain couples TRBV27 to TRBJ1-2, with D hard to call. Deletions cut 5 bases from V and 6 bases from J, with 13 bases between. The CDR3 spans 13 residues. Germline-derived CDR1 and CDR2 are MNHEY and SMNVEV (reference sequence). CDR3 amino acids: CASSSEGWHGYTF. DNA for the CDR3: TGTGCCAGCAGTAGCGAGGGTTGGCATGGCTACACCTTC.

This clonotype was seen only a few times. The genes are TRBV7-2 and TRBJ2-7; 7 bases match TRBD1. Trimming took 4 bases from V and 7 from J; bases not matched to a gene: 7. CDR1 and CDR2 (germline): SGHTA, FQGNSA. The CDR3 covers 13 residues. The CDR3 nucleotides read TGTGCCAGCAGCTCTGGACAGGCCATAGAGCAGTACTTC. It translates to CASSSGQAIEQYF.

The rearrangement joins TRBV12-3 or TRBV12-4 to TRBJ2-1, with TRBD2 matching 8 bases. V dropped 8 bases and J dropped 2; count of bases not matched to a gene: 8. CDR3 size: 15 residues. This chain's CDR3 is CASLSGSAPYNEQFF. The DNA of the CDR3 is TGTGCCAGCCTAAGCGGGAGTGCTCCCTACAATGAGCAGTTCTTC.

In its sample, this clonotype was seen many times. The gene calls are TRBV7-2 and TRBJ1-1, with 7 positions matching TRBD1. Germline lookup yields CDR1 SGHTA and CDR2 FQGNSA. With 5 bases clipped from V and 7 bases from J, the junction kept 10 bases outside the gene matches. This CDR3 spans 14 amino acids. The CDR3 DNA is TGTGCCAGCAGCACCCAGTGGACAGGACTTGAAGCTTTCTTT. It is translated as CASSTQWTGLEAFF.

The chain recombines TRBV19 with TRBJ2-7; 10 bases align to TRBD2. With 0 bases clipped from V and 3 bases from J, the junction kept 5 bases outside the gene matches. Germline CDR1 reads LNHDA; CDR2 reads SQIVND (reference sequence). The CDR3 covers 16 residues. The CDR3 loop reads CASSIDRGLAVYEQYF. Written as DNA, the CDR3 is TGTGCCAGTAGTATAGATCGCGGACTAGCGGTCTACGAGCAGTACTTC.

V gene TRBV4-2 combines with J gene TRBJ1-3; the D is unclear. This CDR3 region has 17 residues. Between the trimmed V and J ends, which lost 2 bases and 0 bases, there was a span of 14 bases. The germline V gene encodes CDR1 LGHNA and CDR2 YNFKEQ. The CDR3 coding sequence is TGTGCCAGCAGCCAAAGCGCATTCGGAAACTCTGGAAACACCATATATTTT. Translating gives CASSQSAFGNSGNTIYF.

CDR3 in DNA: TGCAGCGTTGAAGATTATGCGGGAGCCCCAGATACGCAGTATTTT. Protein product: CSVEDYAGAPDTQYF. This sequence joins TRBV29-1 and TRBJ2-3; 7 positions agree with TRBD2. V was clipped by 0 bases and J by 4 bases; unmatched bases: 7. CDR1 SQVTM and CDR2 ANQGSEA come from the germline V gene. The CDR3 length is 15 residues.

This chain joins TRBV7-9 and TRBJ2-1; D gene ambiguous. Looked up from germline, CDR1 is SEHNR and CDR2 is FQNEAQ (reference sequence). Trimming took off 1 base at V and 2 bases at J, with 6 bases between the two ends. The CDR3 length is 14 residues. The CDR3 DNA sequence: TGTGCCAGCAGCTTAGACAACCCCTACAATGAGCAGTTCTTC. Protein product: CASSLDNPYNEQFF.

V is TRBV7-6 and J is TRBJ1-4; 8 positions agree with TRBD1. This CDR3 has 20 amino acids. The trim removed 7 bases at V and 6 bases at J, leaving 25 bases unmatched. In germline, CDR1 is SGHVS, CDR2 FNYEAQ. The CDR3 protein is CASTLRLPSPVRGQDEKLFF. CDR3 coding DNA: TGTGCCAGCACCCTAAGACTCCCATCACCAGTCAGGGGGCAGGATGAAAAACTGTTTTTT.

This clonotype was counted many times. The CDR3, as DNA: TGTGCCAGCAGCTTGGGCGGGGTTTACAATGAGCAGTTCTTC. This sequence encodes CASSLGGVYNEQFF. The rearrangement uses TRBV7-7 and TRBJ2-1; D may be TRBD2 (6 bases). V lost 3 bases and J 4 bases, leaving 10 bases between the germline ends. Per germline, CDR1 SSHAT and CDR2 FNYEAQ (reference sequence). CDR3 size: 14 residues.

This chain links TRBV6-5 with TRBJ2-5; 7 nucleotides match TRBD2. CDR3 length equals 16 residues. Germline lookup yields CDR1 MNHEY and CDR2 SVGAGI. The V and J ends lost 3 bases and 4 bases, in that order; junction bases with no gene match: 11. The CDR3 DNA follows: TGTGCCAGCAGTTATTCCTGGGGGGGAGGAAGAGAGACCCAGTACTTC. This encodes CASSYSWGGGRETQYF.

This clonotype occurred a few times. The rearrangement joins TRBV28 to TRBJ1-1; D is unclear. The CDR3 sequence is 14 residues long. Trimming stripped 6 bases from V and 0 bases from J, with 11 bases between. The germline CDR1 and CDR2 sequences are MDHEN and SYDVKM. In nucleotides, the CDR3 is TGTGCCAGCAGGGGCGGGGTAATGAACACTGAAGCTTTCTTT. It translates to CASRGGVMNTEAFF.

V gene TRBV20-1 combines with J gene TRBJ2-6; D gene uncertain. This CDR3 contains 13 residues. The V gene lost 6 bases and the J gene lost 1 base, with 7 bases spanning the gap. In germline, CDR1 is DFQATT, CDR2 SNEGSKA (reference sequence). CDR3 loop: CSARKSGANVLTF. The CDR3 coding sequence is TGCAGTGCCAGGAAATCTGGGGCCAACGTCCTGACTTTC.

This clonotype was observed a few times. The V gene is TRBV6-1, the J gene TRBJ1-1; 8 nucleotides line up with TRBD1. Germline V gene data show CDR1 as MNHNS and CDR2 as SASEGT. Trimming at V came to 5 bases and at J to 4 bases, leaving 6 bases not matched to a gene. The CDR3 extends over 14 amino acids. The chain's CDR3 is CASSSYQGATEAFF. The CDR3 bases are TGTGCCAGCAGTTCATATCAGGGGGCCACTGAAGCTTTCTTT.

This chain joins TRBV12-3 or TRBV12-4 and TRBJ2-1; TRBD2 agrees at 10 bases. V was clipped by 6 bases and J by 10 bases; unmatched bases: 12. There are 15 residues in the CDR3. The CDR3: CASSYIAGGPKEQFF. The CDR3 DNA is TGTGCCAGCAGCTATATAGCGGGGGGTCCTAAGGAGCAGTTCTTC.

The chain couples TRBV7-2 to TRBJ2-1; the D is unclear. The assigned J gene may be wrong: the sequence end matches TRBJ2-7 better. This CDR3 has 12 amino acids. Germline V gives CDR1 SGHTA, CDR2 FQGNSA. CDR3 region: CASSPYYNEQYF. The CDR3 DNA sequence: TGTGCCAGCAGCCCGTACTACAATGAGCAGTACTTC.

This clonotype was detected a few times. The rearrangement joins TRBV12-3 or TRBV12-4 to TRBJ2-3, with TRBD2 matching 7 bases. V lost 0 bases and J lost 1; bases outside the gene matches: 7. The CDR3 is made up of 17 amino acids. The CDR3 DNA sequence: TGTGCCAGCAGTTTAGCGCGAGCGGGATACGGCACAGATACGCAGTATTTT. Protein sequence: CASSLARAGYGTDTQYF.

This clonotype was counted only a few times. The chain has TRBV2 and TRBJ2-3; the match to TRBD2 covers 8 bases. J lost 1 base, V lost 4 bases, and 4 bases had no gene match. CDR1 and CDR2 (germline): SNHLY, FYNNEI. This CDR3 is built from 15 residues. DNA for the CDR3: TGTGCCAGCAGTGTTGACGGGGGGGGCACAGATACGCAGTATTTT. Amino acids: CASSVDGGGTDTQYF.

V is TRBV4-3 and J is TRBJ2-5; D not resolved. Trimming left V 0 bases short and J 4 bases short, with 6 bases between. The CDR3 extends over 13 amino acids. Germline-derived CDR1 and CDR2 are LGHNA and YSLEER. Here the CDR3 reads CASSQDMRETQYF. In DNA, the CDR3 is TGCGCCAGCAGCCAAGATATGAGAGAGACCCAGTACTTC.